This TCR beta chain was documented in a study of blood T cell repertoires in COVID-19. Study-wide context: Donors in the United States, Italy and Spain gave samples during acute or convalescent COVID-19. In each case, the material was cDNA or gDNA derived from T cells, B-cell-depleted T cells, or PBMCs.

Per the authors' pipeline: How many nucleated cells were present was estimated from reference gene primer amplification. Assay: immunoSEQ multiplex PCR; the TCRdb copy retains only in-frame clones and omits some. From that table come the V and J calls and clone size; the DNA was used to work out D and trimming. This table has 110,000 to 150,000 clones, around nine tenths appearing once. This clone was seen a single time. CDR3 length: 18 residues. Germline V CDR1 and CDR2: LGHNA, YNFKEQ. The J segment lost 2 bases and the V segment lost 0 bases, leaving 11 bases of the junction unmatched. The chain recombines TRBV4-2 with TRBJ2-3, with 7 bases matching TRBD2. The sequenced sample was peripheral blood. This sequence was found in a man between 60 and 75 years old with active or convalescent COVID-19. CDR3 in DNA: TGTGCCAGCAGCCAAGATTTGGCTAGCGGAGGCCTCACAGATACGCAGTATTTT. Translation gives CASSQDLASGGLTDTQYF.